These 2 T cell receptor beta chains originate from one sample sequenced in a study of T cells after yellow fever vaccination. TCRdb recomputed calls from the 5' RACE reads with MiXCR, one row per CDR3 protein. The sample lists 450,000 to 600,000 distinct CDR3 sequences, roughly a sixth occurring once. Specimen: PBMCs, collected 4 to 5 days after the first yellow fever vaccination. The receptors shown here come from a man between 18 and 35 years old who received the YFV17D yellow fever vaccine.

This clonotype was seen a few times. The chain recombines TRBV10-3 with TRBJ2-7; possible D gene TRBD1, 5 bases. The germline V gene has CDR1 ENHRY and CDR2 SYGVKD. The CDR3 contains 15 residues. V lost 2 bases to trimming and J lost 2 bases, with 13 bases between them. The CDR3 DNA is TGTGCCATCAGTGAGACCCAGGGTGGGACCTACGAGCAGTACTTC. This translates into CAISETQGGTYEQYF.

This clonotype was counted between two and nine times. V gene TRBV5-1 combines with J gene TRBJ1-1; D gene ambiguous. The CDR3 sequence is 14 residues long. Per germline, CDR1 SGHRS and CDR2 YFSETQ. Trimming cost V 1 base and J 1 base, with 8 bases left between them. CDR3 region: CASSLLGRNTEAFF. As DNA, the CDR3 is TGCGCCAGCAGCTTGTTGGGGAGGAACACTGAAGCTTTCTTT.